This T cell receptor (beta chain) appears in the sequencing data of a study of cytotoxic CD8 clonotypes in ibrutinib-treated CLL. Study overall: Per sample, productive templates averaged roughly 230,000 and productive rearrangements averaged 94,082. Regarding the study as a whole: Ibrutinib response saw clonality rise, and progression saw it return toward baseline.

Trimming cost V 4 bases and J 5 bases, with 9 bases left between them. This CDR3 spans 13 amino acids. CDR1 is LNHDA and CDR2 is SQIVND in the germline V gene (reference sequence). Notes on this clone: Antigen unknown.

Using immunoSEQ multiplex PCR, the repertoire was profiled, and TCRdb retains in-frame clones only, with some absent. The sample shows 11,000 to 15,000 clones, 52% of them seen only once. The sequence was collected from a human donor with chronic lymphocytic leukemia. This rearrangement joins TRBV19 to TRBJ2-1; D tentatively fits TRBD1 or TRBD2 (5 bases each). The sequenced sample was PBMCs, obtained at an approximately 23-month disease-progression time point, from a patient treated with ibrutinib. The CDR3 nucleotides are TGTGCCAGTAGTAAGGGACGGAACAATGAGCAGTTCTTC. Translated, it gives CASSKGRNNEQFF.